The clone carrying this T cell receptor (beta chain) was counted only a few times. These data belong to a study of T cell changes during pregnancy in multiple sclerosis. Profiling relied on immunoSEQ multiplex PCR, and the TCRdb table lists in-frame clones only, not all of them. The sample has about 29,000 clones; 75% to 95% are singletons. Germline CDR1 reads MNHNS; CDR2 reads SASEGT. With 2 bases clipped from V and 3 bases from J, the junction kept 3 bases outside the gene matches. CDR3 length: 15 residues. This receptor was taken from a female donor with multiple sclerosis, enrolled in a pregnancy study. This sequence joins TRBV6-1 and TRBJ2-2; 7 bases agree with TRBD2. The sequencing here drew on CD8+ T cells from peripheral blood mononuclear cells, taken before pregnancy. As DNA, the CDR3 is TGTGCCAGCAGTGAATGGGCGGGAGACACCGGGGAGCTGTTTTTT. Its protein is CASSEWAGDTGELFF.